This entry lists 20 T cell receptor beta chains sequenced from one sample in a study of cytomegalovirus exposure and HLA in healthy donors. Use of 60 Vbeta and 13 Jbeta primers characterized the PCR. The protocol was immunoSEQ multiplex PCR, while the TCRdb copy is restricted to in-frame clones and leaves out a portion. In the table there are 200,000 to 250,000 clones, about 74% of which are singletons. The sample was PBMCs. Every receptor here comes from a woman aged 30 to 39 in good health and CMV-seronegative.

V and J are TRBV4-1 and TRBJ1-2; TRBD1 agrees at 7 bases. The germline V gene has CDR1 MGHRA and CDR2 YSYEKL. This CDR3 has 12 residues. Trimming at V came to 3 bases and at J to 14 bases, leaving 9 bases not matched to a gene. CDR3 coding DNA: TGCGCCAGCAGCCACAGCCTGGGACAGAAGACCTTC. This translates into CASSHSLGQKTF.

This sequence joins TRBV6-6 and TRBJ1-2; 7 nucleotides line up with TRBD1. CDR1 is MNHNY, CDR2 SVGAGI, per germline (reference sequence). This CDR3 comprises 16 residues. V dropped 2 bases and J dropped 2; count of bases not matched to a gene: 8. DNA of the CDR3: TGTGCCAGCAGTTACAGCGGACAGGAGAAAAACTATGGCTACACCTTC. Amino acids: CASSYSGQEKNYGYTF.

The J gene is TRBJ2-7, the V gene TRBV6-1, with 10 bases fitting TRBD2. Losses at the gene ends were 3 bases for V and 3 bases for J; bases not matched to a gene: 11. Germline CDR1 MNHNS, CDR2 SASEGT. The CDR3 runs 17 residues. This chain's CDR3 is CASSEVPSGTSVYEQYF. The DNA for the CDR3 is TGTGCCAGCAGTGAGGTCCCCTCCGGGACTAGCGTCTACGAGCAGTACTTC.

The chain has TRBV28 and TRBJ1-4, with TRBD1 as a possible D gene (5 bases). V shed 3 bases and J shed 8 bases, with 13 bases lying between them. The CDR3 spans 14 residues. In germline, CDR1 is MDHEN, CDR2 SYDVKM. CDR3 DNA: TGTGCCAGCAGTTTTTCAGGGCTAGGGGAAAAACTGTTTTTT. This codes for CASSFSGLGEKLFF.

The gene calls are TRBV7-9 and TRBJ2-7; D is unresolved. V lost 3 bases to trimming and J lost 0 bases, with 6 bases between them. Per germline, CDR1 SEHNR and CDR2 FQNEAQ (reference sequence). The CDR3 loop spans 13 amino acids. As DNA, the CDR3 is TGTGCCAGCAGCTTTTCCGGCTCCTACGAGCAGTACTTC. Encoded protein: CASSFSGSYEQYF.

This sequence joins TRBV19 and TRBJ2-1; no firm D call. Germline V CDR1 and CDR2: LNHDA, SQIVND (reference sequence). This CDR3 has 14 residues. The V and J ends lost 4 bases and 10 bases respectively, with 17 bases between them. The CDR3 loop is CASSTVGSNREQFF. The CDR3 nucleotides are TGTGCCAGTAGTACCGTCGGTAGCAATCGGGAGCAGTTCTTC. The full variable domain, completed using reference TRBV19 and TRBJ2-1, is DGGITQSPKYLFRKEGQNVTLSCEQNLNHDAMYWYRQDPGQGLRLIYYSQIVNDFQKGDIAEGYSVSREKKESFPLTVTSAQKNPTAFYLCASSTVGSNREQFFGPGTRLTVL.

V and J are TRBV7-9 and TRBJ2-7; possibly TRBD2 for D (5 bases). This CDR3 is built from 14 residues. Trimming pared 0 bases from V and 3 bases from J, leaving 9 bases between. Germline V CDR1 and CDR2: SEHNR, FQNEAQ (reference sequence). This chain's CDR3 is CASSLARGSYEQYF. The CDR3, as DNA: TGTGCCAGCAGCTTAGCGCGAGGGAGCTACGAGCAGTACTTC.

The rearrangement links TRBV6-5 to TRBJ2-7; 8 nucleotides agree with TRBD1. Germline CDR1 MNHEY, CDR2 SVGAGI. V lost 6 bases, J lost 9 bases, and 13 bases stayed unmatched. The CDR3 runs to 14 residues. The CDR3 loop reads CASSMDRVGAGQYF. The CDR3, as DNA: TGTGCCAGCAGCATGGACAGGGTGGGGGCGGGGCAGTACTTC.

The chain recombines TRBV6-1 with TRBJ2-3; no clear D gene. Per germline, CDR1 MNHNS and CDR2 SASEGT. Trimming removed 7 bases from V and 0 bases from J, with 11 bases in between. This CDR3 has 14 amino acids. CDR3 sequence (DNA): TGTGCCAGCAATCTCGTTCCTAGCACAGATACGCAGTATTTT. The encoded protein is CASNLVPSTDTQYF.

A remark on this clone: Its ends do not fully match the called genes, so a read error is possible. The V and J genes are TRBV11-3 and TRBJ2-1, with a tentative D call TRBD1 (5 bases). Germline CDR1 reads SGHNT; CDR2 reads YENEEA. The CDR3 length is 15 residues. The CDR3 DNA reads TGTGCCGGCAGCTTAGACGGGCAGGGCTTCGGTGAGCAGTTCTTC. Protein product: CAGSLDGQGFGEQFF.

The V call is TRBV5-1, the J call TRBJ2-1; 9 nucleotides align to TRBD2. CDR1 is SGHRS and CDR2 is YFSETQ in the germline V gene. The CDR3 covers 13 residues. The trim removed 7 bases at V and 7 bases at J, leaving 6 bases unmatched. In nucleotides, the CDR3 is TGCGCCAGCGGACTAGCGCCCGGGAATGAGCAGTTCTTC. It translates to CASGLAPGNEQFF.

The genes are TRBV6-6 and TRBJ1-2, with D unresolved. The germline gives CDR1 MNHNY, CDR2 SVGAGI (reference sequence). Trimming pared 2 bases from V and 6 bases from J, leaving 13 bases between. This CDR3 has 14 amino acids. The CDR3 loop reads CASSYRVSGNGYTF. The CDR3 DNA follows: TGTGCCAGCAGTTACCGGGTATCGGGGAATGGCTACACCTTC.

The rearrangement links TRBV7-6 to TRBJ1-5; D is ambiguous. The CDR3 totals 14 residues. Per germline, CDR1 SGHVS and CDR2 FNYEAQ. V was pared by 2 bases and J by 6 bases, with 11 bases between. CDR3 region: CASSLLSRAQPQHF. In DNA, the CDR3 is TGTGCCAGCAGCTTATTATCCCGCGCTCAGCCCCAGCATTTT.

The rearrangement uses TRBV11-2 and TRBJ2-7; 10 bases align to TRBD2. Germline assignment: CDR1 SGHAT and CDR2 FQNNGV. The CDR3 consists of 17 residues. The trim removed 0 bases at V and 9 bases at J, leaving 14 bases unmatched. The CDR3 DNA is TGTGCCAGCAGCTTAGATCTTGGGGCTAGCGGGGGTGGTGTGCAGTACTTC. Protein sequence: CASSLDLGASGGGVQYF. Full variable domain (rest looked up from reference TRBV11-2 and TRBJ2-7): EAGVAQSPRYKIIEKRQSVAFWCNPISGHATLYWYQQILGQGPKLLIQFQNNGVVDDSQLPKDRFSAERLKGVDSTLKIQPAKLEDSAVYLCASSLDLGASGGGVQYFGPGTRLTVT.

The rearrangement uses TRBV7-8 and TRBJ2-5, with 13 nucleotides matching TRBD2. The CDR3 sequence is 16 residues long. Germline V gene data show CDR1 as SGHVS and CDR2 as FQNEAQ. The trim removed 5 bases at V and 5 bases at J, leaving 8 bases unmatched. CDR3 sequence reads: CASSPLAGGLEETQYF. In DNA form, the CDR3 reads TGTGCCAGCAGCCCACTAGCGGGAGGGCTAGAGGAGACCCAGTACTTC.

The CDR3 reads CASSFRGGSETQYF. CDR3 in DNA: TGTGCCAGCAGCTTTAGGGGGGGATCTGAGACCCAGTACTTC. The V call is TRBV13, the J call TRBJ2-5; TRBD2 is a possible D gene (7 bases). Germline CDR1 PRHDT, CDR2 FYEKMQ (reference sequence). V was pared by 3 bases and J by 5 bases, with 13 bases between. The CDR3 is 14 residues long.

In DNA, the CDR3 is TGTGCCAGCAGTGATCGGGCTAGCACTAATGAAAAACTGTTTTTT. Its protein product is CASSDRASTNEKLFF. The chain links TRBV25-1 to TRBJ1-4; D remains unclear. CDR1 and CDR2 (germline): MGHDK, SYGVNS. This CDR3 is built from 15 residues. V shed 3 bases and J shed 2 bases, with 10 bases lying between them.

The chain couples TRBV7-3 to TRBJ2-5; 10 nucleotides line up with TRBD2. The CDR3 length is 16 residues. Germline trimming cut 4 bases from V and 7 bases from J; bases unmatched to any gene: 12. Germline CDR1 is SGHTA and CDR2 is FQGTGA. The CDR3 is CASSSAPTSGVGTQYF. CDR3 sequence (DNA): TGTGCCAGCAGCTCAGCCCCCACTAGCGGGGTGGGGACCCAGTACTTC.

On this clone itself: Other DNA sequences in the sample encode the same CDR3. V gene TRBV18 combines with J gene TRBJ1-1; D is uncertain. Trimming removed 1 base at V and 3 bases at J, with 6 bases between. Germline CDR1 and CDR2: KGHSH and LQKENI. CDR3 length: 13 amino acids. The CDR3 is CASSPRGDTEAFF. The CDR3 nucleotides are TGTGCCAGCTCACCACGTGGAGACACTGAAGCTTTCTTT.

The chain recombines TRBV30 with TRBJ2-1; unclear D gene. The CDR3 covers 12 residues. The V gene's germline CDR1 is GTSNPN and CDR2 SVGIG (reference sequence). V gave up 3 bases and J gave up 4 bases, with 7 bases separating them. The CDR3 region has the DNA TGTGCCTGGAGACAGAGATACAATGAGCAGTTCTTC. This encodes CAWRQRYNEQFF.